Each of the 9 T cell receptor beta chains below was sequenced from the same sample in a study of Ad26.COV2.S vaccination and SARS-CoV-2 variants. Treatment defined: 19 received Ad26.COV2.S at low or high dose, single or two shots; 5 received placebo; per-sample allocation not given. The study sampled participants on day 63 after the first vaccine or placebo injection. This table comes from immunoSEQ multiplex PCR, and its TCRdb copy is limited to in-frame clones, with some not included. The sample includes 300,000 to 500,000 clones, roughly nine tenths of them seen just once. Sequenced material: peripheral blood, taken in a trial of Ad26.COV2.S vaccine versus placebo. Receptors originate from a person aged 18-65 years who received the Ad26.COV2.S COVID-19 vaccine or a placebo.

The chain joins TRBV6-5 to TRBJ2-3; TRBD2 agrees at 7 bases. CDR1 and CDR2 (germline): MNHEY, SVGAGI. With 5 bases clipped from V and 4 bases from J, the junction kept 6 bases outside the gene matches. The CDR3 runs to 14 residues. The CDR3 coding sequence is TGTGCCAGCAGTACCGGACTAGTAGCAGATACGCAGTATTTT. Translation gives CASSTGLVADTQYF.

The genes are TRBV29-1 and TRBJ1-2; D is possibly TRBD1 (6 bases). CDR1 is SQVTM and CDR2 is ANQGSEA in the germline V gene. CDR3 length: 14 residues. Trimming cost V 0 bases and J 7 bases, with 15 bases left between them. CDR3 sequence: CSVEDRVQGGGYTF. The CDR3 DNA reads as TGCAGCGTTGAAGATCGCGTACAGGGTGGTGGCTACACCTTC.

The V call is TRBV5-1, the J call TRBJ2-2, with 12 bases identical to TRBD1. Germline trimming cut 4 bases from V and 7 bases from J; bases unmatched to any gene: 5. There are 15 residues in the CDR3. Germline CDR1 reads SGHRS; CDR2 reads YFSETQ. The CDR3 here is CASSEGTGGVGELFF. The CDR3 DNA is TGCGCCAGCAGCGAGGGGACAGGGGGCGTCGGGGAGCTGTTTTTT.

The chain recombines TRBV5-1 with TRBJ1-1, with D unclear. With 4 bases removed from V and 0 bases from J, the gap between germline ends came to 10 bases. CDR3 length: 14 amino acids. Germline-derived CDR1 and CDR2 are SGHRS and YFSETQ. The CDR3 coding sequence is TGCGCCAGCAGCCCTGGCGAGATGAACACTGAAGCTTTCTTT. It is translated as CASSPGEMNTEAFF.

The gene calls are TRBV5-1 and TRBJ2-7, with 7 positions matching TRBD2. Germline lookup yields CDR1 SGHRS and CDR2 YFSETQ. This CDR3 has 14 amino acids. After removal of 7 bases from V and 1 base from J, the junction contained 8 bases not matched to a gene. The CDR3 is CASGEGLGSYEQYF. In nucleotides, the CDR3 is TGCGCCAGCGGGGAGGGACTTGGGTCCTACGAGCAGTACTTC.

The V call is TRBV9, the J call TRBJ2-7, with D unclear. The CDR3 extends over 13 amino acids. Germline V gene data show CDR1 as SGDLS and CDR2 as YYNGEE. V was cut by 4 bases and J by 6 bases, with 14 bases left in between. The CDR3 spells CASSQDLGFEQYF. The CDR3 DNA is TGTGCCAGCAGCCAGGACCTTGGGTTCGAGCAGTACTTC.

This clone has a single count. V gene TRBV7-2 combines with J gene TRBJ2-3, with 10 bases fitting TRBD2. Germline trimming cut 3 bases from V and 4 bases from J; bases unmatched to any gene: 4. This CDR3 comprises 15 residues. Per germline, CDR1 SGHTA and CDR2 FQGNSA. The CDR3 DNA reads TGTGCCAGCAGCTTTGCAGCGGGGGGGTCAGATACGCAGTATTTT. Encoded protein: CASSFAAGGSDTQYF. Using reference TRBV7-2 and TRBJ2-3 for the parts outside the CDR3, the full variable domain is GAGVSQSPSNKVTEKGKDVELRCDPISGHTALYWYRQSLGQGLEFLIYFQGNSAPDKSGLPSDRFSAERTGGSVSTLTIQRTQQEDSAVYLCASSFAAGGSDTQYFGPGTRLTVL.

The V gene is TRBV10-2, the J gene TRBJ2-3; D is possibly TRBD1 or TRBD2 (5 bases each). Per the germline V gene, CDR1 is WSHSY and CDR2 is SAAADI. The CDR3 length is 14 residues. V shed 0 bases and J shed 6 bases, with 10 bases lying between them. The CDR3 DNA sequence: TGCGCCAGCAGTGAGTCCCCAGGGACCGATACGCAGTATTTT. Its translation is CASSESPGTDTQYF.

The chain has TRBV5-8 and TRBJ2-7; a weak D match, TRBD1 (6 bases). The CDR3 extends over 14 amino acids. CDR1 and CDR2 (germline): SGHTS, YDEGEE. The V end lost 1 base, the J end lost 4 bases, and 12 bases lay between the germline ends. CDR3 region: CASSLSYRVYEQYF. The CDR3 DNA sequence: TGTGCCAGCAGCTTGAGCTACAGGGTATACGAGCAGTACTTC.